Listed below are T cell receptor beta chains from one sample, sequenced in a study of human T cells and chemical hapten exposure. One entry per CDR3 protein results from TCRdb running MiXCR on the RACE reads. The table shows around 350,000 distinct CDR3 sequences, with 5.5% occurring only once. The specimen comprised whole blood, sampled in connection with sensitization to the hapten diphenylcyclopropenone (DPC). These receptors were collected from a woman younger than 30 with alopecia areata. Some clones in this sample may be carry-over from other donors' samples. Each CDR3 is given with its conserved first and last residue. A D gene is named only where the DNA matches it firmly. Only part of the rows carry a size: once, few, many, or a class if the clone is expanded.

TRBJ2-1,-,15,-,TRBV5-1,CARSLGTSYVNEQFF,TGCGCCAGAAGCTTGGGAACCAGCTATGTGAATGAGCAGTTCTTC
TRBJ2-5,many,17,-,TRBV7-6,CASSLFPPGTDQETQYF,TGTGCCAGCAGCTTATTTCCCCCGGGGACGGACCAAGAGACCCAGTACTTC
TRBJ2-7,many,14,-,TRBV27,CASRVTAASYEQYF,TGTGCCAGCAGAGTGACAGCTGCCTCCTACGAGCAGTACTTC
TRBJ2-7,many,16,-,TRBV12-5,CASGLPRRGSTYEQYF,TGTGCTAGTGGTTTGCCCCGTAGGGGTTCGACCTACGAGCAGTACTTC
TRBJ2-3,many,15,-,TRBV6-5,CASSYSSIGADTQYF,TGTGCCAGCAGTTACTCGAGCATCGGCGCAGATACGCAGTATTTT
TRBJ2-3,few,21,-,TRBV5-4,CASSWGGAAHILSSSTDTQYF,TGTGCCAGCAGCTGGGGGGGGGCAGCACACATCTTAAGCTCTAGCACAGATACGCAGTATTTT
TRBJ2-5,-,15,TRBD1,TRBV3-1,CASSPQKDRRETQYF,TGTGCCAGCAGCCCACAAAAGGACAGGAGAGAGACCCAGTACTTC
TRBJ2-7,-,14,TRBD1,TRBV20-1,CSAGGTGGPPEQYF,TGCAGTGCTGGGGGGACAGGGGGCCCTCCTGAGCAGTACTTC
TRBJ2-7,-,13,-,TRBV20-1,CSASSVSSYEQYF,TGCAGTGCTAGTTCGGTGAGCTCCTACGAGCAGTACTTC
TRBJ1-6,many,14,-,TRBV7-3,CASSSGHSNSPLHF,TGTGCCAGCAGCTCGGGACACAGTAATTCACCCCTCCACTTT
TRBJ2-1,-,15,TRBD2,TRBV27,CASSLETSFYNEQFF,TGTGCCAGCAGTTTGGAGACTAGCTTCTACAATGAGCAGTTCTTC